This TCR beta chain was captured in a study of cytomegalovirus exposure and HLA in healthy donors. Separation from the approximately 690-subject first cohort characterized the roughly 110-subject validation cohort, to which the donors belonged. This clone came up a few times. V was clipped by 5 bases and J by 14 bases, with 16 bases between them. The CDR3 sequence is 13 residues long. CDR1 is MNHEY and CDR2 is SMNVEV in the germline V gene (reference sequence). TCRdb's copy holds only in-frame clones and misses some; the assay was immunoSEQ multiplex PCR. Among some 170,000 clones, about 87% were seen once, and the ten largest hold approximately 1.5%.

The V call is TRBV27, the J call TRBJ1-6; D is possibly TRBD1 (5 bases). This clonotype was sampled from a woman younger than 45 in good health and CMV-seronegative. The sequencing sample was made of PBMCs. The CDR3 is CASSPARGFSLHF. The CDR3, as DNA: TGTGCCAGCAGTCCCGCCCGGGGGTTCTCCCTCCACTTT.